These T cell receptor beta chains were read from a single sample in a study of siplizumab effects on memory and regulatory T cells. Sequencing used immunoSEQ multiplex PCR; TCRdb keeps in-frame clones, though not all of them. Among about 100,000 clones listed, roughly nine tenths were seen once. Sequencing was performed on Tregs sorted from blood. The receptors come from a human donor in good health. CDR3s include the opening cysteine and the closing phenylalanine or tryptophan. Each record gives: J gene, V gene, D gene, CDR3 DNA, CDR3 protein. A D gene is named only where the DNA matches it firmly.

>TRBJ2-7|TRBV6-5|NA
TGTGCCAGCACGAAAAGCCCCTACGAGCAGTACTTC
CASTKSPYEQYF
>TRBJ1-5|TRBV6-5|NA
TGTGCCAGCAGACTGACAATTTATCAGCCCCAGCATTTT
CASRLTIYQPQHF
>TRBJ2-7|TRBV11-2|TRBD2
TGTGCCAGCACCCCAACGCGGGAGCGGATCTACGAGCAGTACTTC
CASTPTRERIYEQYF
>TRBJ2-3|TRBV28|NA
TGTGCCAGCGGGGGGCCCGGAGGTAGGCAGTATTTT
CASGGPGGRQYF
>TRBJ1-2|TRBV6-5|NA
TGTGCCAGCAGCCCCGGAGGGGGGGCGAAAGGCTACACCTTC
CASSPGGGAKGYTF
>TRBJ2-7|TRBV23-1|NA
TGCGCCAGCAGTTCGTCGTTCAAGTCCTACGAGCAGTACTTC
CASSSSFKSYEQYF
>TRBJ2-2|TRBV5-6|NA
TGTGCCAGCAGCTTGGTGGGCTTAAAGGTGACCGGGGAGCTGTTTTTT
CASSLVGLKVTGELFF
>TRBJ2-3|TRBV6-5|TRBD2
TGTGCCAGCAGTCGCCTAGCGGGTGCCACAGATACGCAGTATTTT
CASSRLAGATDTQYF
>TRBJ2-1|TRBV7-3|TRBD2
TGTGCCAGCAGCTCTGATCCGGGACTAGTCAGGGGTGAGCAGTTCTTC
CASSSDPGLVRGEQFF
>TRBJ2-7|TRBV7-9|NA
TGTGCCAGCAGCTTGGGACCCCTCTACGAGCAGTACTTC
CASSLGPLYEQYF
>TRBJ1-2|TRBV19|NA
TGTGCCAGTAACCTCGGTTTGGGCTATGGCTACACCTTC
CASNLGLGYGYTF
>TRBJ2-1|TRBV7-7|TRBD2
TGTGCTAGCAGCCTACAAGCGGGAGGACTTTCTTACAATGAGCAGTTCTTC
CASSLQAGGLSYNEQFF
>TRBJ2-5|TRBV7-3|NA
TGTGCCAGCAGCGAAAGGGGCAGCTCCCAAGAGACCCAGTACTTC
CASSERGSSQETQYF
>TRBJ2-7|TRBV6-5|NA
TGTGCCAGCAGTGCAGCCCTAGGTTCCTACGAGCAGTACTTC
CASSAALGSYEQYF
>TRBJ2-7|TRBV21-1|NA
TGTGCCAGCAGCAATTGGAGCTCCTACGAGCAGTACTTC
CASSNWSSYEQYF
>TRBJ1-3|TRBV5-4|NA
TGTGCCAGCAGCTTGGGATCCCCCTCTGGAAACACCATATATTTT
CASSLGSPSGNTIYF
>TRBJ2-3|TRBV27|NA
TGTGCCAGCAGTACCCTATTCGCAGATACGCAGTATTTT
CASSTLFADTQYF
>TRBJ1-4|TRBV7-8|NA
TGTGCCAGCAGCGAAGGACCTTTCTTGGAAAAACTGTTTTTT
CASSEGPFLEKLFF
>TRBJ2-2|TRBV5-1|NA
TGCGCCAGCAGCCCGAAAAAAAGTAGCGGACCCAACACCGGGGAGCTGTTTTTT
CASSPKKSSGPNTGELFF
>TRBJ1-1|TRBV19|NA
TGTGCCAGTAGGATATGGTCGGTCGGCAGGCTGAACACTGAAGCTTTCTTT
CASRIWSVGRLNTEAFF
>TRBJ1-1|TRBV6-5|NA
TGTGCCAGCAGTTACCAGTCCCAGGGTTTCAGCGAAGCTTTCTTT
CASSYQSQGFSEAFF
>TRBJ2-7|TRBV20-1|NA
TGCAGTGCCACAGTGGACTACGAGCAGTACTTC
CSATVDYEQYF
>TRBJ2-1|TRBV28|TRBD2
TGTGCCAGCAGTTTAGGGGCTAGCGGGAGTAATGAGCAGTTCTTC
CASSLGASGSNEQFF
>TRBJ1-4|TRBV11-2|TRBD1
TGTGCCAGCAGTTTCGGGACAGGGACTAAGGAAAAACTGTTTTTT
CASSFGTGTKEKLFF
>TRBJ2-6|TRBV10-3|NA
TGTGCCATCAGTGAACAAGGCTCTGGGGCCAACGTCCTGACTTTC
CAISEQGSGANVLTF
>TRBJ1-2|TRBV5-5|NA
TGTGCCAGCAGCTTAACATTTAACTATGGCTACACCTTC
CASSLTFNYGYTF
>TRBJ2-5|TRBV19|TRBD2
TGTGCCAGTAGCCCCTCCTGGACTAGCGGGAGGGCCGATGAGACCCAGTACTTC
CASSPSWTSGRADETQYF
>TRBJ1-1|TRBV19|TRBD1
TGTGCCAGCCTTGACAGGGCTGGCTCAGCTTTCTTT
CASLDRAGSAFF
>TRBJ2-1|TRBV7-3|TRBD2
TGTGCCAGCAGCATACTCGGGACTAGCGTAAACGATGAGCAGTTCTTC
CASSILGTSVNDEQFF
>TRBJ2-5|TRBV5-6|NA
TGTGCCAGCAGCTTCGCCGAGACCCAGTACTTC
CASSFAETQYF
>TRBJ1-1|TRBV7-3|NA
TGTGCCAGCAGCCCCGCCGTGAACACTGAAGCTTTCTTT
CASSPAVNTEAFF
>TRBJ2-5|TRBV15|TRBD2
TGTGCCACCAGCCTTGGACTAGCGGCCCGGGAGACCCAGTACTTC
CATSLGLAARETQYF
>TRBJ2-3|TRBV21-1|NA
TGTGCCAGCAGCACCCAGCAGAGACAGGATTCAGGGGAGGATACGCAGTATTTT
CASSTQQRQDSGEDTQYF
>TRBJ2-5|TRBV7-9|NA
TGTGCCAGCAGCTGGGGGCGGGAGGAGACCCAGTACTTC
CASSWGREETQYF